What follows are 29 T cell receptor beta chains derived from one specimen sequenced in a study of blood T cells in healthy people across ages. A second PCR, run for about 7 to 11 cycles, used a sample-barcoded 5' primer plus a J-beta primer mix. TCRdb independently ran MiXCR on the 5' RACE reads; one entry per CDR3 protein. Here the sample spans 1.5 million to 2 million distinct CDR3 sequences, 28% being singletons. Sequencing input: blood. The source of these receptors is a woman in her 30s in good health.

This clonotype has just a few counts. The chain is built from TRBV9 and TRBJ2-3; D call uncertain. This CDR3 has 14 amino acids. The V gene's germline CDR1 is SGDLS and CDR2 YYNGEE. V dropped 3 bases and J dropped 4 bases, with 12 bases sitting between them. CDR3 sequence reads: CASSGTIGSDTQYF. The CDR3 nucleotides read TGTGCCAGCAGCGGAACTATAGGGTCAGATACGCAGTATTTT.

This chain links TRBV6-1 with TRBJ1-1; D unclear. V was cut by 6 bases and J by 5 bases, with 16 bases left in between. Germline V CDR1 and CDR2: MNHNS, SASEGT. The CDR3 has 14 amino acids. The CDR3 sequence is CASRTGHERTEAFF. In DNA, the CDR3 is TGTGCCAGCAGAACCGGGCATGAGAGGACTGAAGCTTTCTTT.

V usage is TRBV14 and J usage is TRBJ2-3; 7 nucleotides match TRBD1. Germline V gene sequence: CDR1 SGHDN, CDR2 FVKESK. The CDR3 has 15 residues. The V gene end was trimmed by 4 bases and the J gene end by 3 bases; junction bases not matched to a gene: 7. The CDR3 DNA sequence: TGTGCCAGCAGCCGCGTAACGACAGGGACAGATACGCAGTATTTT. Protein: CASSRVTTGTDTQYF.

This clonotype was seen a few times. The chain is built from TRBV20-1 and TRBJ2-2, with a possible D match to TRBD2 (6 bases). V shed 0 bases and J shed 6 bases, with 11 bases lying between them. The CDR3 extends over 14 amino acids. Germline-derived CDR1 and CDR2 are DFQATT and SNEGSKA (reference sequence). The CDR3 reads CSARDAGRSGELFF. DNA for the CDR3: TGCAGTGCTAGAGACGCGGGGAGGTCCGGGGAGCTGTTTTTT.

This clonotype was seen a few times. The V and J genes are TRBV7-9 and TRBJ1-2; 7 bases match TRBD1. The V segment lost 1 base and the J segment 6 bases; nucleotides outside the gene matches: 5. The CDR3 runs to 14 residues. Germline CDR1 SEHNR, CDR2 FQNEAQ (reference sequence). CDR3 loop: CASSLEDRLDGYTF. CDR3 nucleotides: TGTGCCAGCAGCTTAGAGGACAGGCTGGATGGCTACACCTTC.

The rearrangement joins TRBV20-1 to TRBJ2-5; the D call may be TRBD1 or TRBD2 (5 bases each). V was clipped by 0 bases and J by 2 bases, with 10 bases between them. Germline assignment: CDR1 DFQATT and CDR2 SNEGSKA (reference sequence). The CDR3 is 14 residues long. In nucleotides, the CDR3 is TGCAGTGCTAGAGATTTTGGGGGACAAGAGACCCAGTACTTC. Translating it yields CSARDFGGQETQYF.

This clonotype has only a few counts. The CDR3 protein is CASSDRGGFPQYEQYF. In DNA, the CDR3 is TGTGCCAGCAGTGATCGTGGGGGGTTCCCCCAATACGAGCAGTACTTC. The V gene is TRBV27, the J gene TRBJ2-7, with D tentatively TRBD2 (6 bases). The germline CDR1 and CDR2 sequences are MNHEY and SMNVEV (reference sequence). With 5 bases removed from V and 4 bases from J, the gap between germline ends came to 21 bases. CDR3 length equals 16 residues.

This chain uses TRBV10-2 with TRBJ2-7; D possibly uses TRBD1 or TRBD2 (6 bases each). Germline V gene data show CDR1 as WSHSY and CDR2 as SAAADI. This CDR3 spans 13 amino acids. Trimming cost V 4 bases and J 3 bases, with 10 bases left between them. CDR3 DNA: TGCGCCAGCAGTGTCGGGGGCTTCTACGAGCAGTACTTC. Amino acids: CASSVGGFYEQYF.

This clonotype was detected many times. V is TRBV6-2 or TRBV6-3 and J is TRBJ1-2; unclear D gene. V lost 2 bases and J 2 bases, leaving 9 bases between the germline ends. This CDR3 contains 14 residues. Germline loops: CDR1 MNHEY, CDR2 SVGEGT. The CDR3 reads CASSYPGRNYGYTF. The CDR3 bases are TGTGCCAGCAGTTACCCTGGACGGAACTATGGCTACACCTTC.

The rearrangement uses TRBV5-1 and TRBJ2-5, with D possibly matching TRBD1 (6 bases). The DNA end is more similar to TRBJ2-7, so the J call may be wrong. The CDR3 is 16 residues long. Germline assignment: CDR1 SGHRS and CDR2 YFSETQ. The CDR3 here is CASSLGGTWGRDEQYF. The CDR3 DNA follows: TGCGCCAGCAGCTTGGGTGGGACATGGGGACGCGACGAGCAGTACTTC.

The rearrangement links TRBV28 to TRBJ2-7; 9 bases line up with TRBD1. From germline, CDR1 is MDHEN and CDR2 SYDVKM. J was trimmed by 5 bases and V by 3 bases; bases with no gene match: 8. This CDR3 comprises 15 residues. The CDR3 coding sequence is TGTGCCAGCAGTTTTTTCGGGACAGGGTCCAACGAGCAGTACTTC. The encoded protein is CASSFFGTGSNEQYF.

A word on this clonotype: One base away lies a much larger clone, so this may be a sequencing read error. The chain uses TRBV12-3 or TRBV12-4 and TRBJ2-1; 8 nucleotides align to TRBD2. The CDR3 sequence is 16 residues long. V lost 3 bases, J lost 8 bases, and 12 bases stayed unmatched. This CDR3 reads CASSFDAGGRYDEQFF. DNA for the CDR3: TGTGCCAGCAGTTTTGACGCGGGAGGACGATACGATGAGCAGTTCTTC.

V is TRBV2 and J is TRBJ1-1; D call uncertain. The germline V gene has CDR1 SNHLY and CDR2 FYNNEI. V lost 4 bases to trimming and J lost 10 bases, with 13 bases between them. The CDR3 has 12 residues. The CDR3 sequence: CASSAGSVGAFF. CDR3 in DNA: TGTGCCAGCAGTGCGGGGTCGGTGGGAGCTTTCTTT.

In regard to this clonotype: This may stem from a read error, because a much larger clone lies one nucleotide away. CDR3 protein: CSARRGTYNEQYF. CDR3 in DNA: TGCAGCGCCCGGCGGGGAACCTACAATGAGCAGTACTTC. This chain links TRBV29-1 with TRBJ2-1, with D tentatively TRBD2 (6 bases). The DNA end favors TRBJ2-7, so the J call may be wrong. Per the germline V gene, CDR1 is SQVTM and CDR2 is ANQGSEA. The CDR3 has 13 residues.

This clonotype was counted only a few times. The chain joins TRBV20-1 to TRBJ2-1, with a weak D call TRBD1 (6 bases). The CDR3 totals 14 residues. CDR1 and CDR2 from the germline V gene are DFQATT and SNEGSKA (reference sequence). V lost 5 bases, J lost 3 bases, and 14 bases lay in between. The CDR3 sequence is CSAPTGPLYNEQFF. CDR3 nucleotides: TGCAGTGCTCCCACAGGGCCACTCTACAATGAGCAGTTCTTC.

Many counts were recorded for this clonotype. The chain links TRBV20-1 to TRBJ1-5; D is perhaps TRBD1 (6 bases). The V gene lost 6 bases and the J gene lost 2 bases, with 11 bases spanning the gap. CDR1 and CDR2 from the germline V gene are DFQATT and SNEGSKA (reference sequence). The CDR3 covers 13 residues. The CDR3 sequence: CSALQGGNQPQHF. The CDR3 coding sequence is TGCAGTGCGTTACAGGGTGGCAATCAGCCCCAGCATTTT.

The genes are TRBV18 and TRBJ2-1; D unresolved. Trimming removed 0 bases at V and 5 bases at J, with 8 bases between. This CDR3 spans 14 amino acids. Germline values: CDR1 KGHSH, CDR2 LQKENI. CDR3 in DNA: TGTGCCAGCTCACCACCGAACAGCGACAATGAGCAGTTCTTC. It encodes CASSPPNSDNEQFF. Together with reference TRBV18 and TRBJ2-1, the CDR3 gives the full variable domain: NAGVMQNPRHLVRRRGQEARLRCSPMKGHSHVYWYRQLPEEGLKFMVYLQKENIIDESGMPKERFSAEFPKEGPSILRIQQVVRGDSAAYFCASSPPNSDNEQFFGPGTRLTVL.

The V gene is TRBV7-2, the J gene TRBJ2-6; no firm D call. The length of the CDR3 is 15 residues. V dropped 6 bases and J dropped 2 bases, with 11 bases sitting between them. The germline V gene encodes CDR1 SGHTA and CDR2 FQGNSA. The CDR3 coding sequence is TGTGCCAGCAGTTCCCAGTCTGCTGGGGCCAACGTCCTGACTTTC. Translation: CASSSQSAGANVLTF.

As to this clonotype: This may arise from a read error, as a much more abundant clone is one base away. CDR3 amino acids: CSVGRWVAVTDTQYF. The CDR3 DNA is TGCAGCGTTGGTAGGTGGGTAGCGGTCACAGATACGCAGTATTTT. This chain links TRBV29-1 with TRBJ2-3, with D perhaps matching TRBD2 (6 bases). V lost 4 bases, J lost 2 bases, and 16 bases lay in between. The CDR3 sequence is 15 residues long. Looked up from germline, CDR1 is SQVTM and CDR2 is ANQGSEA.

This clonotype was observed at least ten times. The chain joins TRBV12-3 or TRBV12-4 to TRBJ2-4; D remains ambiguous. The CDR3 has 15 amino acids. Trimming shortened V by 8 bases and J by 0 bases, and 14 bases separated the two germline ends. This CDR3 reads CASSTGILAKNIQYF. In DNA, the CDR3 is TGTGCCAGCTCCACCGGTATTCTAGCCAAAAACATTCAGTACTTC.

The CDR3 reads CASSQRGLRFSEQYF. CDR3 DNA: TGTGCCAGCAGCCAAAGGGGGTTACGGTTCAGCGAGCAGTACTTC. J is TRBJ2-7 and V is TRBV14; maybe TRBD1 (6 bases). V was cut by 2 bases and J by 6 bases, with 17 bases left in between. Germline loops: CDR1 SGHDN, CDR2 FVKESK. The CDR3 extends over 15 amino acids.

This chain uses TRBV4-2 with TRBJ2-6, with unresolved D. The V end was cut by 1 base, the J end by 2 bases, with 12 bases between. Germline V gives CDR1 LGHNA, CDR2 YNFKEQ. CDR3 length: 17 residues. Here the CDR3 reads CASSQGASRAGANVLTF. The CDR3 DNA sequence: TGTGCCAGCAGCCAAGGGGCAAGTAGGGCTGGGGCCAACGTCCTGACTTTC.

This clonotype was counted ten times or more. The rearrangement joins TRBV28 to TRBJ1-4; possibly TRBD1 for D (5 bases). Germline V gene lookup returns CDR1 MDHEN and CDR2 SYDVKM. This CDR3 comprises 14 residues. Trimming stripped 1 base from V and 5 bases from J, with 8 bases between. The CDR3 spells CASSLSRDNEKLFF. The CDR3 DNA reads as TGTGCCAGCAGTTTATCCAGGGACAATGAAAAACTGTTTTTT.

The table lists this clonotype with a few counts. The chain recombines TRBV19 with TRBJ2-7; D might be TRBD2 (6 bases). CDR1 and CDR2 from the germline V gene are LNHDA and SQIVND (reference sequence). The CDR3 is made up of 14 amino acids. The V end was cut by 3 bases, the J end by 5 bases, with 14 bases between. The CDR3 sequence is CASSMRGMSDEQYF. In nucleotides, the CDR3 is TGTGCCAGTAGTATGCGGGGTATGAGCGACGAGCAGTACTTC.

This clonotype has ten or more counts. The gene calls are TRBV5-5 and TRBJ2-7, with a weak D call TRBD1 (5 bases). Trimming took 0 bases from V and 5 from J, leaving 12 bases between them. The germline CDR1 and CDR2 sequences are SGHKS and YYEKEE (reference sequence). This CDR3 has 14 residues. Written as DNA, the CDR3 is TGTGCCAGCAGCTTGGTTGCAGGGTTGGACGAGCAGTACTTC. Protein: CASSLVAGLDEQYF. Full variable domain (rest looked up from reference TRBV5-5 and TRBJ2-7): DAGVTQSPTHLIKTRGQQVTLRCSPISGHKSVSWYQQVLGQGPQFIFQYYEKEERGRGNFPDRFSARQFPNYSSELNVNALLLGDSALYLCASSLVAGLDEQYFGPGTRLTVT.

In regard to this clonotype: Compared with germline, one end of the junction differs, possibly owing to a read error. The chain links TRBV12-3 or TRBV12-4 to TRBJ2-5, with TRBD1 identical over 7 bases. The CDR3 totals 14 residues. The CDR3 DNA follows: TGTGCCCGCAGCGAGACAGGGAACCTGGAGACCCAGTACTTC. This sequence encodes CARSETGNLETQYF.

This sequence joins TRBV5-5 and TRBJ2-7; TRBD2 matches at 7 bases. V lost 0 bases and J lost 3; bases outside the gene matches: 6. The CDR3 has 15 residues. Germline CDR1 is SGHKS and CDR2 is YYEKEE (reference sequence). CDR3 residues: CASSLGLAEHYEQYF. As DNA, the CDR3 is TGTGCCAGCAGCTTGGGACTAGCTGAACACTACGAGCAGTACTTC.

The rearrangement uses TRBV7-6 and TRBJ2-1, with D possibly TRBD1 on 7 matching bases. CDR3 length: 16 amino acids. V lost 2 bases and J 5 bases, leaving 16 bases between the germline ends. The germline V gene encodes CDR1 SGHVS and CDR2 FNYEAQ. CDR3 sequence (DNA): TGTGCCAGCAGCTTACGTCCGGGCAGGGGGGACAATGAGCAGTTCTTC. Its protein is CASSLRPGRGDNEQFF.

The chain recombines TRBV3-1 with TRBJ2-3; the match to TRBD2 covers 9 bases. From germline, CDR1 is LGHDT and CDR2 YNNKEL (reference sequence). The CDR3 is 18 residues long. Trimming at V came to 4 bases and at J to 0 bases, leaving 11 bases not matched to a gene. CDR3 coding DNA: TGTGCCAGCAGCCCCTTAGCGGGGGCCCGGGCTAGCACAGATACGCAGTATTTT. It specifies CASSPLAGARASTDTQYF.